A selection of T cell receptor beta chains follows, all from one sample in a study of shared clonotypes between healthy human individuals. Clones were read by immunoSEQ multiplex PCR, and TCRdb kept only the in-frame ones, dropping some. In the table there are approximately 350,000 clones, roughly 70% of which are singletons. Sequencing used memory CD4+ T cells sorted from blood. These receptors were taken from a man between 25 and 39 years old in good health. CDR3s include the opening cysteine and the closing phenylalanine or tryptophan. D genes are given only for firm matches. Expanded clones get a size class; other rows say once, few or many, or leave the size out.

J gene: TRBJ2-5
clone size: few
V gene: TRBV18
D gene: .
CDR3 DNA: TGTGCCAGCTCACCCCCAGGGCACCAAGGGGAGACCCAGTACTTC
CDR3 protein: CASSPPGHQGETQYF

J gene: TRBJ1-5
clone size: .
V gene: TRBV4-1
D gene: .
CDR3 DNA: TGCGCCAGCAGCCAAGAAGACGGAGACACTTGGGGTCAGCCCCAGCATTTT
CDR3 protein: CASSQEDGDTWGQPQHF

J gene: TRBJ1-2
clone size: .
V gene: TRBV28
D gene: .
CDR3 DNA: TGTGCCAGCAGGCAGCATCTCATCTATGGCTACACCTTC
CDR3 protein: CASRQHLIYGYTF

J gene: TRBJ1-4
clone size: .
V gene: TRBV5-1
D gene: .
CDR3 DNA: TGCGCCAGCAGCTCGGGACCTACTAATGAAAAACTGTTTTTT
CDR3 protein: CASSSGPTNEKLFF

J gene: TRBJ2-5
clone size: .
V gene: TRBV29-1
D gene: .
CDR3 DNA: TGCAGCGTTGAGGACAGACAAGAGACCCAGTACTTC
CDR3 protein: CSVEDRQETQYF

J gene: TRBJ2-3
clone size: .
V gene: TRBV7-2
D gene: TRBD2
CDR3 DNA: TGTGCCAGCAGTCGTAGCGGACTAGCGGGAGTAGATACGCAGTATTTT
CDR3 protein: CASSRSGLAGVDTQYF

J gene: TRBJ2-7
clone size: many
V gene: TRBV10-1
D gene: .
CDR3 DNA: TGCGCCAGCAGTGAGTCCTGGAGGGGGGACTCCTACGAGCAGTACTTC
CDR3 protein: CASSESWRGDSYEQYF

J gene: TRBJ1-5
clone size: .
V gene: TRBV6-6
D gene: .
CDR3 DNA: TGTGCCAGCAGTTACTCGAGGGGAAATCAGCCCCAGCATTTT
CDR3 protein: CASSYSRGNQPQHF

J gene: TRBJ2-1
clone size: .
V gene: TRBV9
D gene: TRBD2
CDR3 DNA: TGTGCCAGCAGCCCGAGACGACTAGCTCACAATGAGCAGTTCTTC
CDR3 protein: CASSPRRLAHNEQFF

J gene: TRBJ1-2
clone size: few
V gene: TRBV19
D gene: .
CDR3 DNA: TGTGCCAGTACCCATCGGGGGGGTGGCTACACCTTC
CDR3 protein: CASTHRGGGYTF